Listed below are T cell receptor beta chains from one sample, sequenced in a study of shared clonotypes between healthy human individuals. Data came from immunoSEQ multiplex PCR; TCRdb stores just in-frame clones and leaves some out. This table holds some 2 million clones, about 95% found once. Source material: naive CD8+ T cells sorted from blood. The receptors here all came from a man between 18 and 29 years old in good health. The CDR3 runs from the conserved cysteine through the conserved F or W. Each record gives: V gene, J gene, CDR3 protein.

TRBV27	TRBJ1-2	CASSSLAALPNYGYTF
TRBV10-3	TRBJ2-5	CAISLAGGRVWETQYF
TRBV7-9	TRBJ1-1	CASSPTPEAFF
TRBV7-9	TRBJ2-7	CASSRRDSYEQYF
TRBV10-3	TRBJ2-7	CAISESEVQSYEQYF
TRBV7-9	TRBJ2-1	CASSPRGAVPYNEQFF
TRBV5-1	TRBJ2-7	CASSLVGGETYEQYF
TRBV30	TRBJ2-5	CAWSVGIGETQYF
TRBV27	TRBJ1-1	CASSLSHEGYTEAFF
TRBV6-5	TRBJ2-5	CASSPGYGGETQYF
TRBV30	TRBJ2-3	CAWKTSGLTDTQYF
TRBV19	TRBJ2-7	CASSMDGHEQYF
TRBV4-1	TRBJ2-7	CASSGTGGEQYF
TRBV29-1	TRBJ2-2	CSVEDSSGELFF
TRBV14	TRBJ2-2	CASSPWGTGELFF
TRBV5-1	TRBJ2-1	CASSLDVSSYNEQFF
TRBV7-9	TRBJ2-3	CASSPGTDTQYF
TRBV28	TRBJ1-1	CASSSTGNEAFF
TRBV13	TRBJ2-7	CASSNYGENIYEQYF
TRBV7-9	TRBJ2-1	CANVGPFTEGTLNEQFF
TRBV7-9	TRBJ2-7	CASSFEGEQYF
TRBV6-6	TRBJ1-1	CASSVGVENTEAFF
TRBV6-6	TRBJ1-2	CASSYSAAGSDYGYTF
TRBV27	TRBJ2-7	CASSRQGTYGEQYF
TRBV4-1	TRBJ2-2	CASSQDISTGELFF
TRBV4-1	TRBJ2-7	CASSQVGETYEQYF
TRBV7-9	TRBJ1-4	CASSLAGQGREKLFF
TRBV9	TRBJ2-5	CASSPGGGDQETQYF
TRBV5-8	TRBJ1-1	CASSRDTNTEAFF
TRBV7-6	TRBJ2-7	CASSSTSSEQYF
TRBV5-1	TRBJ2-2	CASSSDTGELFF
TRBV11-2	TRBJ1-6	CASSNKGQGLYSPLHF
TRBV27	TRBJ2-2	CASSSLINTGELFF
TRBV27	TRBJ2-7	CASSLSGFLSYEQYF
TRBV11-2	TRBJ2-1	CASSLVGTGGGLDEQFF
TRBV7-9	TRBJ1-1	CASSSWMNTEAFF
TRBV6-1	TRBJ2-7	CASSDSRNRGNPF
TRBV5-6	TRBJ1-3	CASSLRALYSGNTIYF
TRBV15	TRBJ2-1	CATLGTSGRYNEQFF
TRBV27	TRBJ2-3	CASSLLTTSTDTQYF
TRBV28	TRBJ1-6	CASSHTDSPLHF
TRBV5-4	TRBJ1-6	CASSLAPGGNSPLHF
TRBV4-1	TRBJ1-2	CASSQVDRDYGYTF